The present TCR beta chain was sequenced within a study of blood T cells in healthy people across ages. Study findings and constraints: Higher diversity and more naive CD4+ cells were features of long-lived donors, compared to aged donors.

About this clonotype: Its matching antigen is unknown.

CDR1 and CDR2 from the germline V gene are MNHEY and SMNVEV (reference sequence). The CDR3 contains 16 residues. J was trimmed by 3 bases and V by 6 bases; bases with no gene match: 13. A sample-barcoded 5' primer and a J-beta primer mix were used in a second PCR of about 6 to 12 cycles. Using its own MiXCR run on the 5' RACE reads, TCRdb lists one record per CDR3 protein. The sample records approximately 800,000 distinct CDR3 sequences, around three fifths being singletons. This TCR was sampled from a man aged 40-49 years in good health. V is TRBV27 and J is TRBJ2-5; 7 bases fit TRBD2. Sequencing was done on a sample of blood. The CDR3 coding sequence is TGTGCCAGCAGCCCCTGGGCCCAAGGGAGGGAAGAGACCCAGTACTTC. Translated, it gives CASSPWAQGREETQYF.